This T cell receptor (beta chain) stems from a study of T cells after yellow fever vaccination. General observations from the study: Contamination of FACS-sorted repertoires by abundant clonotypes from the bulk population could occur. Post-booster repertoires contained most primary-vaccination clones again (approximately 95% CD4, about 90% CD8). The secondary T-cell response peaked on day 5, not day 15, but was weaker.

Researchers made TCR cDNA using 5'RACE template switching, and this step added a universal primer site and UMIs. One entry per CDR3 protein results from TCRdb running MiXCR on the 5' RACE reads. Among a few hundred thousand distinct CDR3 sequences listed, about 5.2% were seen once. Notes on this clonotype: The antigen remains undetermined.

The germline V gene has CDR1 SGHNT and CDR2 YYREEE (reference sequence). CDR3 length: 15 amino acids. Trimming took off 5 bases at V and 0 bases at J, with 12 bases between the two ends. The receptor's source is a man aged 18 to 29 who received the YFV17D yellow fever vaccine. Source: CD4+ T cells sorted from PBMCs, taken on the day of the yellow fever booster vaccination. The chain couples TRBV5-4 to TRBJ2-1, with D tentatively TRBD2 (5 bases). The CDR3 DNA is TGTGCCAGCAGAGACGACTACTCCTCCTACAATGAGCAGTTCTTC. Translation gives CASRDDYSSYNEQFF.